The 14 T cell receptor beta chains below come from one sample, sequenced in a study of shared clonotypes between healthy human individuals. Naive CD8 populations comprised CD45RO-negative cells positively selected for CCR7, excluding terminally differentiated effector memory CD45RA+ cells. Sequencing was performed with immunoSEQ multiplex PCR; in TCRdb, only in-frame clones are kept and a portion is missing. The data hold around 600,000 clones, with 85% to 95% observed a single time. Input material: naive CD8+ T cells sorted from blood. Source of these receptors: a young woman in good health.

The J gene is TRBJ2-2, the V gene TRBV19; possibly TRBD1 for D (6 bases). CDR1 LNHDA and CDR2 SQIVND come from the germline V gene (reference sequence). CDR3 length: 13 amino acids. Trimming pared 7 bases from V and 4 bases from J, leaving 10 bases between. The CDR3 protein is CASKQGVTGELFF. In DNA form, the CDR3 reads TGTGCCAGTAAACAGGGAGTCACCGGGGAGCTGTTTTTT.

CDR3 DNA sequence: TGTGCCAGCAGCTCGCCGACAGGAAGCACAGATACGCAGTATTTT. It is translated as CASSSPTGSTDTQYF. The chain recombines TRBV7-3 with TRBJ2-3; the D gene is possibly TRBD1 (6 bases). Germline lookup yields CDR1 SGHTA and CDR2 FQGTGA. V lost 4 bases and J 0 bases, leaving 11 bases between the germline ends. CDR3 length equals 15 residues.

The chain links TRBV29-1 to TRBJ2-1, with 9 bases matching TRBD1. The CDR3 is made up of 14 amino acids. V lost 8 bases and J lost 4; bases outside the gene matches: 9. Germline lookup yields CDR1 SQVTM and CDR2 ANQGSEA. This chain's CDR3 is CSTGQGSRYNEQFF. CDR3 bases: TGCAGCACGGGACAGGGTTCTAGATACAATGAGCAGTTCTTC.

The rearrangement uses TRBV6-5 and TRBJ1-1; 9 nucleotides match TRBD1. Germline V CDR1 and CDR2: MNHEY, SVGAGI. Trimming at V came to 2 bases and at J to 4 bases, leaving 5 bases not matched to a gene. The CDR3 extends over 15 amino acids. The CDR3 region is CASSYPGTGFTEAFF. CDR3 DNA sequence: TGTGCCAGCAGTTACCCCGGGACAGGGTTCACTGAAGCTTTCTTT.

The chain has TRBV5-6 and TRBJ1-1; TRBD1 matches 7 bases. V shed 5 bases and J 4 bases; nucleotides not matched to a gene: 2. Looked up from germline, CDR1 is SGHDT and CDR2 is YYEEEE. The CDR3 extends over 12 amino acids. The CDR3 nucleotides are TGTGCCAGCAGATCAGGGGGCACTGAAGCTTTCTTT. Its translation is CASRSGGTEAFF.

V gene TRBV28 combines with J gene TRBJ2-7; possibly TRBD1 or TRBD2 for D (5 bases each). The CDR3 covers 15 residues. Germline V lookup: CDR1 MDHEN, CDR2 SYDVKM. Deletions cut 6 bases from V and 3 bases from J, with 18 bases between. CDR3 sequence: CASRYRSGGYYEQYF. The CDR3 region has the DNA TGTGCCAGCAGATACAGGTCAGGAGGCTACTACGAGCAGTACTTC. The full variable domain, completed using reference TRBV28 and TRBJ2-7, is DVKVTQSSRYLVKRTGEKVFLECVQDMDHENMFWYRQDPGLGLRLIYFSYDVKMKEKGDIPEGYSVSREKKERFSLILESASTNQTSMYLCASRYRSGGYYEQYFGPGTRLTVT.

This clone was recorded once. This sequence joins TRBV11-2 and TRBJ2-7; D is undetermined. Germline CDR1 and CDR2: SGHAT and FQNNGV. V was trimmed by 1 base and J by 2 bases, leaving 9 bases between them. This CDR3 has 14 residues. The CDR3 sequence: CASSLVGSTYEQYF. As DNA, the CDR3 is TGTGCCAGCAGCTTAGTCGGGTCGACCTACGAGCAGTACTTC. The variable domain in full, completed from reference TRBV11-2 and TRBJ2-7, reads EAGVAQSPRYKIIEKRQSVAFWCNPISGHATLYWYQQILGQGPKLLIQFQNNGVVDDSQLPKDRFSAERLKGVDSTLKIQPAKLEDSAVYLCASSLVGSTYEQYFGPGTRLTVT.

V gene TRBV5-1 combines with J gene TRBJ2-5, with 7 bases fitting TRBD1. Germline V CDR1 and CDR2: SGHRS, YFSETQ. With 0 bases clipped from V and 4 bases from J, the junction kept 9 bases outside the gene matches. CDR3 size: 16 residues. The CDR3, as DNA: TGCGCCAGCAGCTTGGGGGACAGCGGCCGCGGAGAGACCCAGTACTTC. Encoded protein: CASSLGDSGRGETQYF.

The chain is built from TRBV28 and TRBJ2-7; no firm D call. The CDR3 contains 14 residues. CDR1 is MDHEN, CDR2 SYDVKM, per germline. The ends were cut back, 4 bases at V and 0 bases at J, with 10 bases in the middle. The CDR3 DNA is TGTGCCAGCAGTTACTCGACCCCCTCCTACGAGCAGTACTTC. Residues: CASSYSTPSYEQYF.

The rearrangement uses TRBV19 and TRBJ2-2; 11 bases agree with TRBD2. CDR3 length equals 17 residues. The V gene end was trimmed by 3 bases and the J gene end by 7 bases; junction bases not matched to a gene: 10. Per germline, CDR1 LNHDA and CDR2 SQIVND (reference sequence). This CDR3 is CASSIIAGGPRSGELFF. The CDR3 region has the DNA TGTGCCAGTAGTATTATAGCGGGAGGGCCCAGGAGCGGGGAGCTGTTTTTT.

The rearrangement uses TRBV19 and TRBJ1-5; D is unresolved. CDR3 length: 14 amino acids. Germline assignment: CDR1 LNHDA and CDR2 SQIVND (reference sequence). Trimming stripped 6 bases from V and 5 bases from J, with 14 bases between. The CDR3 spells CASRWADGYQPQHF. The CDR3, as DNA: TGTGCCAGTAGGTGGGCCGACGGTTATCAGCCCCAGCATTTT.

This clone has only one observation. The CDR3 DNA reads TGTGCCACCAGCAGAGCCAGCGGCAACACCGGGGAGCTGTTTTTT. This sequence encodes CATSRASGNTGELFF. The gene calls are TRBV15 and TRBJ2-2; tentatively, D is TRBD2 (5 bases). Germline V lookup: CDR1 LNHNV, CDR2 YYDKDF (reference sequence). Deletions cut 1 base from V and 2 bases from J, with 8 bases between. This CDR3 is 15 amino acids long.

This clone has a handful of counts. The gene calls are TRBV5-5 and TRBJ1-1; unclear D gene. V dropped 0 bases and J dropped 3 bases, with 12 bases sitting between them. The CDR3 totals 15 residues. Germline-derived CDR1 and CDR2 are SGHKS and YYEKEE (reference sequence). DNA for the CDR3: TGTGCCAGCAGCTTGGAATACCAAGGGTACACTGAAGCTTTCTTT. Amino acid sequence: CASSLEYQGYTEAFF.

The rearrangement links TRBV7-9 to TRBJ1-1; D not resolved. This CDR3 region has 15 residues. Germline CDR1 is SEHNR and CDR2 is FQNEAQ (reference sequence). Trimming pared 0 bases from V and 1 base from J, leaving 9 bases between. The CDR3 sequence is CASSLAMGANTEAFF. CDR3 DNA sequence: TGTGCCAGCAGCTTAGCGATGGGAGCGAACACTGAAGCTTTCTTT.